This passage covers 32 T cell receptor beta chains from one sample sequenced in a study of blood T cell repertoires in COVID-19. Profiling relied on immunoSEQ multiplex PCR, and the TCRdb table lists in-frame clones only, not all of them. The table lists some 76,000 clones, approximately 80% of them singletons. The specimen sequenced was peripheral blood. The receptor source for this set is a woman aged 55-69 years with acute or convalescent COVID-19.

To note about this clone: Germline and junction disagree at one end, which may indicate a read error. The chain joins TRBV9 to TRBJ1-5, with 7 bases matching TRBD1. The V gene's germline CDR1 is SGDLS and CDR2 YYNGEE. This CDR3 region has 14 residues. CDR3 region: CASSVGTGDQPQHF. For the CDR3, the DNA is TGTGCCAGTAGCGTAGGTACAGGGGATCAGCCCCAGCATTTT.

The chain couples TRBV28 to TRBJ1-2; no firm D call. The CDR3 has 13 amino acids. V was shortened by 2 bases and J by 4 bases, with 8 bases between the two germline ends. Germline CDR1 MDHEN, CDR2 SYDVKM. The CDR3 loop is CASSLVKSYGYTF. The CDR3 nucleotides are TGTGCCAGCAGTTTAGTGAAGAGCTATGGCTACACCTTC.

The J gene is TRBJ2-3, the V gene TRBV7-8, with D possibly matching TRBD2 (5 bases). Trimming stripped 8 bases from V and 2 bases from J, with 20 bases between. There are 16 residues in the CDR3. CDR1 is SGHVS, CDR2 FQNEAQ, per germline. Written as DNA, the CDR3 is TGTGCCAGCTGCGAACGTCGGGATCGACACACAGATACGCAGTATTTT. Translating it yields CASCERRDRHTDTQYF. Drawing the rest from reference TRBV7-8 and TRBJ2-3, the complete variable domain is GAGVSQSPRYKVAKRGQDVALRCDPISGHVSLFWYQQALGQGPEFLTYFQNEAQLDKSGLPSDRFFAERPEGSVSTLKIQRTQQEDSAVYLCASCERRDRHTDTQYFGPGTRLTVL.

The chain carries TRBV18 and TRBJ2-7, with a tentative D call TRBD2 (5 bases). The germline V and J ends were trimmed by 2 bases and 3 bases, with 5 bases remaining between them. Germline V lookup: CDR1 KGHSH, CDR2 LQKENI. CDR3 length: 12 residues. CDR3 region: CASSPGGYEQYV. The CDR3 DNA reads TGTGCCAGCTCACCAGGAGGCTACGAGCAGTACGTC.

V and J are TRBV29-1 and TRBJ2-7; no clear D. Trimming pared 1 base from V and 7 bases from J, leaving 8 bases between. The CDR3 consists of 11 residues. Germline assignment: CDR1 SQVTM and CDR2 ANQGSEA. The CDR3 DNA follows: TGCAGCGTTGAAGTTTCCGGGGAGCAGTACTTC. It yields the protein CSVEVSGEQYF.

J is TRBJ2-2 and V is TRBV18; 11 nucleotides line up with TRBD1. This CDR3 region has 16 residues. V trimming: 0 bases; J trimming: 4 bases; junction bases outside the gene matches: 1. Looked up from germline, CDR1 is KGHSH and CDR2 is LQKENI. CDR3 region: CASSPPGTGGTGELFF. CDR3 nucleotide sequence: TGTGCCAGCTCACCACCTGGGACAGGGGGCACCGGGGAGCTGTTTTTT.

The rearrangement uses TRBV7-9 and TRBJ1-1; D remains unclear. CDR3 length equals 11 residues. Germline values: CDR1 SEHNR, CDR2 FQNEAQ (reference sequence). The V gene lost 3 bases and the J gene lost 3 bases, with 2 bases spanning the gap. The CDR3 spells CASSFDTEAFF. CDR3 nucleotide sequence: TGTGCCAGCAGCTTCGACACTGAAGCTTTCTTT.

V usage is TRBV19 and J usage is TRBJ1-4; 9 nucleotides line up with TRBD1. V dropped 3 bases and J dropped 5; count of bases not matched to a gene: 4. This CDR3 has 15 amino acids. Germline lookup yields CDR1 LNHDA and CDR2 SQIVND (reference sequence). This chain's CDR3 is CASSIGTGTNEKLFF. CDR3 bases: TGTGCCAGTAGTATCGGGACAGGGACGAATGAAAAACTGTTTTTT.

The gene calls are TRBV3-1 (or the pseudogene TRBV3-2) and TRBJ2-5, with 8 nucleotides matching TRBD1. From germline, CDR1 is LGHDT and CDR2 YNNKEL (reference sequence). The CDR3 is 13 amino acids. The junction had 9 bases not matched to a gene; V was cut back by 10 bases and J by 5 bases. For the CDR3, the DNA is TGTGCCACCCGGGACAGGATAAGTGAGACCCAGTACTTC. This sequence encodes CATRDRISETQYF.

This clone was found once. This chain uses TRBV10-3 with TRBJ2-1; D perhaps matches TRBD2 (6 bases). The CDR3 sequence is 15 residues long. Germline V gives CDR1 ENHRY, CDR2 SYGVKD. The ends were cut back, 4 bases at V and 5 bases at J, with 15 bases in the middle. The CDR3 loop is CAISVWGVENNEQFF. The CDR3 bases are TGTGCCATCAGTGTTTGGGGGGTTGAAAACAATGAGCAGTTCTTC.

Written as DNA, the CDR3 is TGTGCCAGCAGCTCCCGGACAGGGCCCTATGGCTACACCTTC. Its translation is CASSSRTGPYGYTF. The chain links TRBV5-8 to TRBJ1-2; 8 nucleotides match TRBD1. V lost 3 bases, J lost 4 bases, and 5 bases stayed unmatched. Germline loops: CDR1 SGHTS, CDR2 YDEGEE. The CDR3 loop spans 14 amino acids.

The rearrangement joins TRBV10-3 to TRBJ2-1, with 16 nucleotides matching TRBD2. With 3 bases clipped from V and 7 bases from J, the junction kept 9 bases outside the gene matches. From germline, CDR1 is ENHRY and CDR2 SYGVKD. The CDR3 totals 18 residues. This chain's CDR3 is CAISERTGTSGGVNEQFF. The CDR3 DNA is TGTGCCATCAGTGAACGAACCGGGACTAGCGGGGGGGTTAATGAGCAGTTCTTC.

This clone appeared once. The rearrangement joins TRBV19 to TRBJ1-1; 10 bases fit TRBD1. CDR3 length: 16 amino acids. Germline loops: CDR1 LNHDA, CDR2 SQIVND (reference sequence). With 7 bases clipped from V and 1 base from J, the junction kept 9 bases outside the gene matches. The CDR3 is CASTRQGARGNTEAFF. The CDR3, as DNA: TGTGCCAGTACCAGACAGGGGGCGCGAGGGAACACTGAAGCTTTCTTT.

This clone was seen a handful of times. J is TRBJ1-1 and V is TRBV9; 10 positions agree with TRBD1. J was trimmed by 4 bases and V by 3 bases; bases with no gene match: 9. CDR3 length equals 16 residues. CDR1 SGDLS and CDR2 YYNGEE come from the germline V gene. The CDR3 is CASSDRDRGHGTEAFF. DNA of the CDR3: TGTGCCAGCAGCGATCGAGACAGGGGGCACGGCACTGAAGCTTTCTTT.

This rearrangement joins TRBV10-3 to TRBJ1-6; tentatively, D is TRBD1 (6 bases). Germline CDR1 and CDR2: ENHRY and SYGVKD. The CDR3 totals 14 residues. Trimming removed 4 bases at V and 7 bases at J, with 11 bases between. The CDR3 spells CAISGSGANSPLHF. The CDR3 nucleotides are TGTGCCATCAGTGGTTCAGGGGCGAATTCACCCCTCCACTTT.

The genes are TRBV3-1 (or the pseudogene TRBV3-2) and TRBJ2-7; 8 bases fit TRBD1. With 3 bases clipped from V and 6 bases from J, the junction kept 10 bases outside the gene matches. Germline lookup yields CDR1 LGHDT and CDR2 YNNKEL (reference sequence). The CDR3 has 15 residues. The CDR3 sequence: CASSHRRQGIGEQYF. CDR3 in DNA: TGTGCCAGCAGCCATCGACGACAGGGGATCGGCGAGCAGTACTTC.

This chain links TRBV5-6 with TRBJ1-2, with D possibly TRBD1 on 5 matching bases. Trimming stripped 6 bases from V and 0 bases from J, with 15 bases between. The V gene's germline CDR1 is SGHDT and CDR2 YYEEEE. The CDR3 length is 15 residues. The CDR3 reads CASTATALPNYGYTF. The CDR3, as DNA: TGTGCCAGCACCGCGACAGCCCTACCTAACTATGGCTACACCTTC.

DNA of the CDR3: TGTGCCAGCAGTTTATCCCAACTGTCTAATGAAAAACTGTTTTTT. Translated, it gives CASSLSQLSNEKLFF. The chain has TRBV28 and TRBJ1-4; D is ambiguous. V was trimmed by 1 base and J by 3 bases, leaving 9 bases between them. Germline CDR1 and CDR2: MDHEN and SYDVKM. The CDR3 totals 15 residues.

This chain uses TRBV5-5 with TRBJ1-2, with D perhaps TRBD1 (5 bases). The germline V and J ends were trimmed by 4 bases and 3 bases, with 19 bases remaining between them. Germline CDR1 and CDR2: SGHKS and YYEKEE (reference sequence). The CDR3 spans 16 residues. The CDR3 spells CASSPTALRVDYGYTF. The DNA of the CDR3 is TGTGCCAGCAGCCCGACCGCCCTCAGGGTTGACTATGGCTACACCTTC. Full variable domain (remainder filled in from reference TRBV5-5 and TRBJ1-2): DAGVTQSPTHLIKTRGQQVTLRCSPISGHKSVSWYQQVLGQGPQFIFQYYEKEERGRGNFPDRFSARQFPNYSSELNVNALLLGDSALYLCASSPTALRVDYGYTFGSGTRLTVV.

The CDR3 DNA sequence: TGTGCCAGCAGCCGAGACAGGGGGGCGACTGAAGCTTTCTTT. It translates to CASSRDRGATEAFF. The J gene is TRBJ1-1, the V gene TRBV14, with TRBD1 matching 9 bases. With 4 bases clipped from V and 5 bases from J, the junction kept 5 bases outside the gene matches. The CDR3 is 14 amino acids. Germline assignment: CDR1 SGHDN and CDR2 FVKESK.

The chain recombines TRBV3-1 (or the pseudogene TRBV3-2) with TRBJ1-2, with D tentatively TRBD1 (6 bases). The CDR3 sequence is 17 residues long. Per germline, CDR1 LGHDT and CDR2 YNNKEL (reference sequence). The V end lost 1 base, the J end lost 3 bases, and 18 bases lay between the germline ends. The CDR3 DNA sequence: TGTGCCAGCAGCCAAGTAGCTGGGGGCCCCAGCTACTATGGCTACACCTTC. Translated, it gives CASSQVAGGPSYYGYTF.

The chain recombines TRBV11-3 with TRBJ2-3, with TRBD1 matching 8 bases. Germline CDR1 and CDR2: SGHNT and YENEEA. The V and J ends lost 5 bases and 6 bases, in that order; junction bases with no gene match: 10. The CDR3 extends over 15 amino acids. The CDR3 reads CASSPGGARDDTQYF. In DNA, the CDR3 is TGTGCCAGCAGCCCAGGGGGCGCACGGGACGATACGCAGTATTTT.

This clone was seen only once. The V and J genes are TRBV12-3 or TRBV12-4 and TRBJ2-3; D unresolved. The CDR3 sequence is 11 residues long. V lost 6 bases and J lost 5, with 6 bases in between. DNA of the CDR3: TGTGCCAGCAGCTCTCTAGATACGCAGTATTTT. It translates to CASSSLDTQYF.

The chain recombines TRBV30 with TRBJ1-2; 9 bases map to TRBD1. V trimming: 2 bases; J trimming: 5 bases; junction bases outside the gene matches: 9. Germline values: CDR1 GTSNPN, CDR2 SVGIG (reference sequence). This CDR3 has 15 amino acids. CDR3 bases: TGTGCCTGGAGTTATCCCGGGACAGGGTTATATGGCTACACCTTC. It codes for CAWSYPGTGLYGYTF.

CDR3 in amino acids: CAWSYRGRVSEAFF. The CDR3 DNA is TGTGCCTGGAGCTACAGGGGGCGAGTCTCTGAAGCTTTCTTT. The chain employs TRBV30 and TRBJ1-1, with TRBD1 matching over 9 bases. Per the germline V gene, CDR1 is GTSNPN and CDR2 is SVGIG (reference sequence). Trimming at V came to 3 bases and at J to 6 bases, leaving 8 bases not matched to a gene. The CDR3 loop spans 14 amino acids.

The chain uses TRBV7-8 and TRBJ2-1; D ambiguous. V was pared by 0 bases and J by 0 bases, with 9 bases between. The length of the CDR3 is 16 residues. Germline lookup yields CDR1 SGHVS and CDR2 FQNEAQ. CDR3 DNA sequence: TGTGCCAGCAGCTTAGCCGTCTACCGCTCCTACAATGAGCAGTTCTTC. Protein product: CASSLAVYRSYNEQFF.

CDR3 region: CASSAIISQNYGYTF. The CDR3 bases are TGTGCCAGCAGCGCGATAATCTCTCAAAACTATGGCTACACCTTC. The chain combines TRBV11-2 with TRBJ1-2; D gene ambiguous. Trimming took off 5 bases at V and 2 bases at J, with 15 bases between the two ends. The V gene's germline CDR1 is SGHAT and CDR2 FQNNGV. The CDR3 has 15 amino acids.

The rearrangement links TRBV5-4 to TRBJ1-3; no reliable D call. CDR1 and CDR2 from the germline V gene are SGHNT and YYREEE (reference sequence). The CDR3 consists of 14 residues. Trimming removed 2 bases from V and 0 bases from J, with 6 bases in between. CDR3 DNA: TGTGCCAGCAGCTTACAAAACTCTGGAAACACCATATATTTT. Residues: CASSLQNSGNTIYF. The full variable domain, its missing parts supplied by reference TRBV5-4 and TRBJ1-3, is ETGVTQSPTHLIKTRGQQVTLRCSSQSGHNTVSWYQQALGQGPQFIFQYYREEENGRGNFPPRFSGLQFPNYSSELNVNALELDDSALYLCASSLQNSGNTIYFGEGSWLTVV.

This chain links TRBV9 with TRBJ2-5; weak D call: TRBD2 (6 bases). With 3 bases removed from V and 5 bases from J, the gap between germline ends came to 17 bases. CDR1 and CDR2 from the germline V gene are SGDLS and YYNGEE. The CDR3 contains 15 residues. The CDR3 is CASSATSRGRETQYF. CDR3 bases: TGTGCCAGCAGCGCAACCTCCCGGGGGAGGGAGACCCAGTACTTC.

This chain connects TRBV3-1 (or the pseudogene TRBV3-2) to TRBJ2-3, with 9 bases aligning to TRBD2. There are 16 residues in the CDR3. CDR1 is LGHDT, CDR2 YNNKEL, per germline (reference sequence). With V trimmed by 3 bases and J by 4 bases, 8 bases remained unmatched. The CDR3 spells CASSHSRAGGPDTQYF. Here the CDR3 DNA reads TGTGCCAGCAGCCATAGTAGGGCGGGGGGGCCAGATACGCAGTATTTT.

The chain uses TRBV6-1 and TRBJ2-7; 7 bases align to TRBD1. Germline CDR1 MNHNS, CDR2 SASEGT. The CDR3 extends over 15 amino acids. CDR3 amino acids: CASSEDRTGSYEQYV. CDR3 DNA sequence: TGTGCCAGCAGCGAAGACCGGACAGGCTCCTACGAGCAGTACGTC.

This clone has only a few counts. Written as DNA, the CDR3 is TGCAGCGTCGCGGACAGCTACAATCAGCCCCAGCATTTT. Its translation is CSVADSYNQPQHF. This rearrangement joins TRBV29-1 to TRBJ1-5, with D perhaps TRBD1 (6 bases). CDR1 is SQVTM and CDR2 is ANQGSEA in the germline V gene. Between the trimmed V and J ends, which lost 6 bases and 3 bases, there was a span of 12 bases. The CDR3 extends over 13 amino acids.